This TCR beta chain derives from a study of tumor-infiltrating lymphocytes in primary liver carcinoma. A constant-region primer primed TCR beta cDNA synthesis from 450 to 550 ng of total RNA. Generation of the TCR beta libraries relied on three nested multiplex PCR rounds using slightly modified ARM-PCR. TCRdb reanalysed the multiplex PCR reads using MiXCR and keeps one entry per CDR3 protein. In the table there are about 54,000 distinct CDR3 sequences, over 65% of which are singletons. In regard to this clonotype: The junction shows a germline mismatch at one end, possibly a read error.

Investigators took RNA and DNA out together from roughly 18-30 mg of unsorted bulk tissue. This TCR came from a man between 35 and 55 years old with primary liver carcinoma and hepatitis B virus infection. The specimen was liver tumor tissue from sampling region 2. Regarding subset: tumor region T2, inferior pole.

The CDR3 region has the DNA TGTGCCAGTAGTTCCTTTAGCGGGAGGACTACCGGGGAGCTGTTTTTC. This gives the protein CASSSFSGRTTGELFF. This chain connects TRBV6-5 to TRBJ2-2; 10 nucleotides match TRBD2. CDR1 MNHEY and CDR2 SVGAGI come from the germline V gene. The CDR3 runs to 16 residues.